What follows are 13 T cell receptor beta chains derived from one specimen sequenced in a study of tumor T cells in aggressive B-cell lymphoma. Only in-frame clones appear in the TCRdb table, and some are missing; sequencing was by immunoSEQ multiplex PCR. This sample has about 11,000 clones, with approximately 91% found just once. Sequencing input: tumor tissue. Receptors originate from an adult with diffuse large B cell lymphoma.

This clone showed up just once. The genes are TRBV30 and TRBJ1-2, with D hard to call. The CDR3 is 15 residues long. Trimming took 0 bases from V and 4 from J, leaving 15 bases between them. CDR1 and CDR2 from the germline V gene are GTSNPN and SVGIG (reference sequence). The CDR3 protein is CAWSVRGMRGYGYTF. The CDR3 coding sequence is TGTGCCTGGAGTGTGAGAGGGATGCGGGGCTATGGCTACACCTTC.

This chain uses TRBV5-1 with TRBJ2-2, with D unclear. CDR3 length: 13 amino acids. V was shortened by 3 bases and J by 6 bases, with 9 bases between the two germline ends. CDR1 SGHRS and CDR2 YFSETQ come from the germline V gene. This CDR3 reads CASSSGSPGELFF. DNA for the CDR3: TGCGCCAGCAGCTCCGGTAGCCCCGGGGAGCTGTTTTTT.

The chain recombines TRBV5-4 with TRBJ1-2; TRBD1 matches at 11 bases. The CDR3 contains 15 residues. Germline V gene lookup returns CDR1 SGHNT and CDR2 YYREEE (reference sequence). With 0 bases clipped from V and 4 bases from J, the junction kept 2 bases outside the gene matches. CDR3 bases: TGTGCCAGCAGCTTGGCGGGACAGGGGGGCTATGGCTACACCTTC. It translates to CASSLAGQGGYGYTF.

The CDR3 loop is CASSPDRGTEAFF. Here the CDR3 DNA reads TGTGCCAGCAGCCCCGACAGGGGGACTGAAGCTTTCTTT. The rearrangement links TRBV5-6 to TRBJ1-1, with 9 bases fitting TRBD1. Germline V gives CDR1 SGHDT, CDR2 YYEEEE. The ends lost 4 bases at V and 5 bases at J; junction bases unmatched: 3. This CDR3 is built from 13 residues.

The chain employs TRBV18 and TRBJ2-5, with 9 bases identical to TRBD1. Germline assignment: CDR1 KGHSH and CDR2 LQKENI. J lost 5 bases, V lost 3 bases, and 1 base had no gene match. The CDR3 has 13 amino acids. The CDR3 is CASSPGTGETQYF. The DNA for the CDR3 is TGTGCCAGCTCACCCGGGACAGGGGAGACCCAGTACTTC.

There are a few counts of this clone. V gene TRBV2 combines with J gene TRBJ1-3; D gene uncertain. CDR3 length: 13 residues. CDR1 is SNHLY, CDR2 FYNNEI, per germline. This chain's CDR3 is CAGRLGAGNTIYF. The CDR3 bases are TGTGCTGGGCGCCTGGGTGCTGGAAACACCATATATTTT.

This sequence joins TRBV9 and TRBJ1-1; possible D gene TRBD1, 6 bases. Trimming stripped 4 bases from V and 4 bases from J, with 14 bases between. This CDR3 has 14 amino acids. Germline V CDR1 and CDR2: SGDLS, YYNGEE. CDR3 sequence (DNA): TGTGCCAGCAGCTTCGCGGACAGATTCACTGAAGCTTTCTTT. The encoded protein is CASSFADRFTEAFF.

The chain couples TRBV11-2 to TRBJ1-5, with TRBD1 as a possible D gene (6 bases). CDR1 is SGHAT, CDR2 FQNNGV, per germline. CDR3 length: 14 amino acids. Trimming took off 5 bases at V and 3 bases at J, with 11 bases between the two ends. CDR3 residues: CASSAGQINQPQHF. CDR3 in DNA: TGTGCCAGCAGCGCCGGACAGATCAATCAGCCCCAGCATTTT. Full variable domain (rest looked up from reference TRBV11-2 and TRBJ1-5): EAGVAQSPRYKIIEKRQSVAFWCNPISGHATLYWYQQILGQGPKLLIQFQNNGVVDDSQLPKDRFSAERLKGVDSTLKIQPAKLEDSAVYLCASSAGQINQPQHFGDGTRLSIL.

The chain employs TRBV4-1 and TRBJ2-5, with 11 positions matching TRBD2. The junction had 11 bases not matched to a gene; V was cut back by 4 bases and J by 4 bases. The germline V gene has CDR1 MGHRA and CDR2 YSYEKL. The CDR3 contains 17 residues. CDR3 sequence (DNA): TGCGCCAGCAGCCTATCGGTAGCGGGAGGGAGTGGAGAGACCCAGTACTTC. The encoded protein is CASSLSVAGGSGETQYF.

This chain connects TRBV30 to TRBJ2-1; the match to TRBD2 covers 10 bases. CDR1 GTSNPN and CDR2 SVGIG come from the germline V gene (reference sequence). The CDR3 is made up of 15 amino acids. The V gene end was trimmed by 3 bases and the J gene end by 5 bases; junction bases not matched to a gene: 7. CDR3 DNA: TGTGCCTGGAGAACAGCGGGGGGGAATCACAATGAGCAGTTCTTC. This encodes CAWRTAGGNHNEQFF.

Here the CDR3 reads CASSLVGAGNTIYF. The CDR3 DNA is TGTGCCAGCAGCCTAGTGGGGGCCGGAAACACCATATATTTT. The rearrangement uses TRBV5-4 and TRBJ1-3; D might be TRBD1 (6 bases). Germline V gene sequence: CDR1 SGHNT, CDR2 YYREEE (reference sequence). V was trimmed by 4 bases and J by 4 bases, leaving 12 bases between them. The CDR3 has 14 amino acids.

This clone was picked up a small number of times. V is TRBV6-1 and J is TRBJ2-1; 8 bases map to TRBD2. The junction had 4 bases not matched to a gene; V was cut back by 5 bases and J by 7 bases. CDR3 length: 13 amino acids. The V gene's germline CDR1 is MNHNS and CDR2 SASEGT. CDR3 amino acids: CASSSIAGNEQFF. For the CDR3, the DNA is TGTGCCAGCAGTTCCATAGCGGGGAATGAGCAGTTCTTC.

The chain carries TRBV14 and TRBJ2-5, with D perhaps matching TRBD2 (5 bases). Germline V gene sequence: CDR1 SGHDN, CDR2 FVKESK. CDR3 size: 12 residues. Trimming took off 3 bases at V and 7 bases at J, with 9 bases between the two ends. The CDR3, as DNA: TGTGCCAGCAGCCACGGGGTCGTGACCCAGTACTTC. As protein: CASSHGVVTQYF.